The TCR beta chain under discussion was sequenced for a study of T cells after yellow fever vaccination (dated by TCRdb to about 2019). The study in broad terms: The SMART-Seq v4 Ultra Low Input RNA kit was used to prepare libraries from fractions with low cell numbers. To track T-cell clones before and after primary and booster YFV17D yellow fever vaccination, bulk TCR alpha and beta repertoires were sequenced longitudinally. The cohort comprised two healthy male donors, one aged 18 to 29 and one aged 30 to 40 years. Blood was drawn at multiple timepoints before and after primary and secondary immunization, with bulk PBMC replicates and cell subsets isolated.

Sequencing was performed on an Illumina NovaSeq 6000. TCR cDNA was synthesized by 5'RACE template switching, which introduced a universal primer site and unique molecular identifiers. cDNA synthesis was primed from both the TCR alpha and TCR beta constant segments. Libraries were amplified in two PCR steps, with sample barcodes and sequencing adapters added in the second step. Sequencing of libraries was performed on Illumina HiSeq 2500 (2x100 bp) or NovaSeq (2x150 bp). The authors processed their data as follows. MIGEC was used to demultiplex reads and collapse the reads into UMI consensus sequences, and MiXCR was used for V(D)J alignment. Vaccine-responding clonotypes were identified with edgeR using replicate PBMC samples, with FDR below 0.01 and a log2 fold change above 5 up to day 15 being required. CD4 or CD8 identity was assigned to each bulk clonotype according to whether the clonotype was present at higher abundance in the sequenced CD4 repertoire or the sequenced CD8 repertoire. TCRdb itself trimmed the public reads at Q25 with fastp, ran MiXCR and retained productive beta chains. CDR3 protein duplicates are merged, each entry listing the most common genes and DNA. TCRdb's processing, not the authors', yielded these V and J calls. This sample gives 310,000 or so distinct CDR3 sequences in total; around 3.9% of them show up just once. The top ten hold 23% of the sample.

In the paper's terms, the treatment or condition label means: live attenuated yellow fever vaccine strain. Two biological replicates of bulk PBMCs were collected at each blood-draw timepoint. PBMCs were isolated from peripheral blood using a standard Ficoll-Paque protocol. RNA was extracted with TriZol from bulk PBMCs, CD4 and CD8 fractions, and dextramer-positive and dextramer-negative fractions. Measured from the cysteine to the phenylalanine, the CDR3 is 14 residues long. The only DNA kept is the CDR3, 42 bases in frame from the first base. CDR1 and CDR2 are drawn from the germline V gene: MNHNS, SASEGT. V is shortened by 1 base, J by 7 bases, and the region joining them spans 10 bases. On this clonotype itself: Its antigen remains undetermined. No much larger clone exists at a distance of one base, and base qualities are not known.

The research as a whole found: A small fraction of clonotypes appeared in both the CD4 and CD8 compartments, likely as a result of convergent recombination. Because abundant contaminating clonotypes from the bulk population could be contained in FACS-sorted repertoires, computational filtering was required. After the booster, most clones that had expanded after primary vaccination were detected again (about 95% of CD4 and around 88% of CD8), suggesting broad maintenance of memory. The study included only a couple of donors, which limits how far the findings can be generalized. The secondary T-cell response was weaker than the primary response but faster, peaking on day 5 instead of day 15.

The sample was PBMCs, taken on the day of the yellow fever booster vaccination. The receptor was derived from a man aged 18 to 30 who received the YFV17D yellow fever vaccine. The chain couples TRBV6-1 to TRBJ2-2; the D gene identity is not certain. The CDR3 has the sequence CASSEGTTYGELFF. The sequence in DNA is TGTGCCAGCAGTGAAGGCACAACATACGGGGAGCTGTTTTTT.